This passage covers 18 T cell receptor beta chains from one sample sequenced in a study of glioma-infiltrating T cells after dendritic cell vaccination. Libraries were prepared by immunoSEQ multiplex PCR; TCRdb keeps only in-frame clonotypes and omits some of them. The sample has about 92,000 clones, 80% to 90% seen once; the top ten hold 15% to 18%. The sample was blood, taken before dendritic cell vaccination. The receptors were sampled from a human donor with glioblastoma.

The chain couples TRBV5-1 to TRBJ2-5; no clear D. This CDR3 has 15 amino acids. CDR1 and CDR2 (germline): SGHRS, YFSETQ. V lost 0 bases, J lost 2 bases, and 11 bases lay in between. The CDR3: CASSLAAGSQETQYF. The CDR3 DNA reads TGCGCCAGCAGCTTGGCCGCAGGTAGTCAAGAGACCCAGTACTTC.

This clone has a single count. V usage is TRBV7-3 and J usage is TRBJ2-3; D is undetermined. CDR3 length: 13 residues. The V end lost 2 bases, the J end lost 1 base, and 4 bases lay between the germline ends. Germline V gene lookup returns CDR1 SGHTA and CDR2 FQGTGA. The CDR3 DNA sequence: TGTGCCAGCAGCTTACAGGGCACAGATACGCAGTATTTT. It yields the protein CASSLQGTDTQYF. Variable domain in full (rest from reference TRBV7-3 and TRBJ2-3): GAGVSQTPSNKVTEKGKYVELRCDPISGHTALYWYRQSLGQGPEFLIYFQGTGAADDSGLPNDRFFAVRPEGSVSTLKIQRTERGDSAVYLCASSLQGTDTQYFGPGTRLTVL.

The chain couples TRBV18 to TRBJ2-3; 7 bases match TRBD2. V was pared by 3 bases and J by 0 bases, with 6 bases of the junction left unmatched. Germline V lookup: CDR1 KGHSH, CDR2 LQKENI. The CDR3 runs to 16 residues. CDR3: CASSPILASSTDTQYF. The CDR3 region has the DNA TGTGCCAGCTCACCTATACTAGCGTCTAGCACAGATACGCAGTATTTT.

This clone was recorded once. This sequence joins TRBV28 and TRBJ1-1, with D maybe TRBD1 (6 bases). The V end was cut by 6 bases, the J end by 0 bases, with 17 bases between. The CDR3 extends over 16 amino acids. CDR1 and CDR2 from the germline V gene are MDHEN and SYDVKM. For the CDR3, the DNA is TGTGCCAGCAGGGACAGATCAAGGGTAATGAACACTGAAGCTTTCTTT. It yields the protein CASRDRSRVMNTEAFF.

This chain links TRBV5-1 with TRBJ2-3, with TRBD1 as a possible D gene (6 bases). CDR1 SGHRS and CDR2 YFSETQ come from the germline V gene. V was pared by 4 bases and J by 0 bases, with 12 bases between. CDR3 length: 15 residues. The CDR3: CASSRAQGSTDTQYF. The CDR3, as DNA: TGCGCCAGCAGCAGGGCTCAGGGGAGCACAGATACGCAGTATTTT.

As for this clone: Other DNA sequences within the sample encode an identical CDR3. The chain joins TRBV19 to TRBJ1-1; 7 positions match TRBD1. V was clipped by 10 bases and J by 1 base; unmatched bases: 12. There are 15 residues in the CDR3. Germline V CDR1 and CDR2: LNHDA, SQIVND (reference sequence). The CDR3 bases are TGTGCCACCTTACCTCGACAGGGTCCGAACACTGAAGCTTTCTTT. Protein product: CATLPRQGPNTEAFF.

The rearrangement joins TRBV27 to TRBJ2-3, with D uncertain. Germline CDR1 and CDR2: MNHEY and SMNVEV (reference sequence). Trimming took 3 bases from V and 4 from J, leaving 5 bases between them. The CDR3 is 12 amino acids. CDR3 nucleotide sequence: TGTGCCAGCAGTTTTATATCAGATACGCAGTATTTT. Its protein is CASSFISDTQYF.

This clone was seen repeatedly, ten times or more. The rearrangement uses TRBV9 and TRBJ1-4; no clear D. Germline V CDR1 and CDR2: SGDLS, YYNGEE. The CDR3 runs 17 residues. Deletions cut 0 bases from V and 4 bases from J, with 16 bases between. The CDR3 DNA is TGTGCCAGCAGCGTAGTTTCAGCCCGGGGAGATAATGAAAAACTGTTTTTT. This translates into CASSVVSARGDNEKLFF.

This rearrangement joins TRBV9 to TRBJ2-1; maybe TRBD2 (7 bases). Deletions cut 3 bases from V and 3 bases from J, with 13 bases between. This CDR3 contains 15 residues. The germline V gene has CDR1 SGDLS and CDR2 YYNGEE. In DNA, the CDR3 is TGTGCCAGCAGCGAGAGGGGGGGCCTCTACAATGAGCAGTTCTTC. This encodes CASSERGGLYNEQFF.

The CDR3 reads CASSLDVTANTEAFF. CDR3 DNA sequence: TGTGCCAGCAGCTTAGATGTCACAGCAAACACTGAAGCTTTCTTT. This chain joins TRBV7-9 and TRBJ1-1; D remains unclear. V was clipped by 1 base and J by 2 bases, with 11 bases between them. Germline V CDR1 and CDR2: SEHNR, FQNEAQ (reference sequence). The CDR3 covers 15 residues. The variable domain in full, completed from reference TRBV7-9 and TRBJ1-1, reads DTGVSQNPRHKITKRGQNVTFRCDPISEHNRLYWYRQTLGQGPEFLTYFQNEAQLEKSRLLSDRFSAERPKGSFSTLEIQRTEQGDSAMYLCASSLDVTANTEAFFGQGTRLTVV.

The chain has TRBV6-5 and TRBJ1-2; perhaps TRBD1 as D (6 bases). The V and J ends lost 6 bases and 6 bases respectively, with 17 bases between them. This CDR3 region has 14 residues. Germline CDR1 is MNHEY and CDR2 is SVGAGI. The CDR3 loop reads CASRSPTGYNGYTF. The CDR3 region has the DNA TGTGCCAGCAGAAGCCCCACAGGGTATAATGGCTACACCTTC.

This chain uses TRBV27 with TRBJ2-7, with 7 bases that match TRBD2. V trimming: 5 bases; J trimming: 2 bases; junction bases outside the gene matches: 12. Germline V CDR1 and CDR2: MNHEY, SMNVEV (reference sequence). The CDR3 is 16 residues long. The CDR3 here is CASSPLWEGRTYEQYF. CDR3 DNA: TGTGCCAGCAGTCCCCTCTGGGAGGGGAGAACCTACGAGCAGTACTTC.

The chain employs TRBV30 and TRBJ1-1; D not certain. V was pared by 0 bases and J by 13 bases, with 21 bases between. The CDR3 totals 14 residues. Per the germline V gene, CDR1 is GTSNPN and CDR2 is SVGIG (reference sequence). The CDR3 nucleotides are TGTGCCTGGAGTGTAGAGTCCGGCCTTGGAGGACGTTTCTTT. The encoded protein is CAWSVESGLGGRFF.

In DNA form, the CDR3 reads TGTGCCAGCTCACCATTTCAGGATCGGAATACGGGCTACACCTTC. Its translation is CASSPFQDRNTGYTF. The chain employs TRBV18 and TRBJ1-2; D is ambiguous. The CDR3 has 15 amino acids. Germline V gene sequence: CDR1 KGHSH, CDR2 LQKENI. Trimming shortened V by 2 bases and J by 8 bases, and 18 bases separated the two germline ends.

There are a few counts of this clone. The rearrangement joins TRBV7-3 to TRBJ2-3; weak D call: TRBD1 (6 bases). Germline loops: CDR1 SGHTA, CDR2 FQGTGA. This CDR3 comprises 17 residues. Between the trimmed V and J ends, which lost 0 bases and 2 bases, there was a span of 15 bases. CDR3 in amino acids: CASSLTVSRGNTDTQYF. CDR3 sequence (DNA): TGTGCCAGCAGCTTAACCGTATCCAGGGGTAACACAGATACGCAGTATTTT.

The chain uses TRBV27 and TRBJ1-2, with D unresolved. Germline V CDR1 and CDR2: MNHEY, SMNVEV (reference sequence). The CDR3 consists of 15 residues. V was pared by 2 bases and J by 1 base, with 11 bases between. Written as DNA, the CDR3 is TGTGCCAGCAGTTTAGTCCTAGGGAGTAACTATGGCTACACCTTC. Translating gives CASSLVLGSNYGYTF.

This chain connects TRBV2 to TRBJ2-5; TRBD2 agrees at 8 bases. This CDR3 comprises 14 residues. Germline lookup yields CDR1 SNHLY and CDR2 FYNNEI. The trim removed 11 bases at V and 5 bases at J, leaving 13 bases unmatched. CDR3 sequence: CAGRDSREGETQYF. CDR3 DNA: TGTGCCGGCCGGGACTCTCGGGAGGGGGAGACCCAGTACTTC.

V is TRBV10-3 and J is TRBJ2-7; 8 positions agree with TRBD1. V lost 5 bases to trimming and J lost 1 base; unmatched junction nucleotides: 4. This CDR3 has 14 residues. The germline gives CDR1 ENHRY, CDR2 SYGVKD. CDR3 residues: CAISPGTGSYEQYF. CDR3 DNA sequence: TGTGCCATCAGTCCTGGGACAGGTTCCTACGAGCAGTACTTC.